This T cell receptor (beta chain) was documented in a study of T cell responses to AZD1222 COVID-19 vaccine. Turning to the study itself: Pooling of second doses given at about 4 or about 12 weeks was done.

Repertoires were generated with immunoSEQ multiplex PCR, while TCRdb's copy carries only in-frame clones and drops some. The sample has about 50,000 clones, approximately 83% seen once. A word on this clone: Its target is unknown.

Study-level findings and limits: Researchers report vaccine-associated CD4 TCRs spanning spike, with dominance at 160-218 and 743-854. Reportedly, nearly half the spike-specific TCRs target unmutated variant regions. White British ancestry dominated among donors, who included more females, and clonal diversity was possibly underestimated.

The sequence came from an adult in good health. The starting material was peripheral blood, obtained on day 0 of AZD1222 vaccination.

CDR3 sequence: CASRLAGNSNQPQHF. The CDR3 DNA reads as TGTGCCAGCAGGTTAGCCGGAAATAGCAATCAGCCCCAGCATTTT. The rearrangement joins TRBV6-5 to TRBJ1-5; D uncertain. Germline lookup yields CDR1 MNHEY and CDR2 SVGAGI. Trimming cost V 6 bases and J 0 bases, with 12 bases left between them. CDR3 length: 15 amino acids.